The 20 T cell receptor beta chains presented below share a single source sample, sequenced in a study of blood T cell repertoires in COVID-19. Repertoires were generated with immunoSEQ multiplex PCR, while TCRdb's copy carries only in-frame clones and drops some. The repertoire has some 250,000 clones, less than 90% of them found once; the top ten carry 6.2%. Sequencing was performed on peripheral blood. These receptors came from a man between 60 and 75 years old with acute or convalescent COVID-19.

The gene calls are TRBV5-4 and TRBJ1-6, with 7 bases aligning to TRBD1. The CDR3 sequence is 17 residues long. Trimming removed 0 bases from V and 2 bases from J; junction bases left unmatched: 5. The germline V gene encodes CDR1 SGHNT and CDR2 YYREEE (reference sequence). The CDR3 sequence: CASSLAPTGTYNSPLHF. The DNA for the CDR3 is TGTGCCAGCAGCTTGGCGCCGACAGGGACCTATAATTCACCCCTCCACTTT.

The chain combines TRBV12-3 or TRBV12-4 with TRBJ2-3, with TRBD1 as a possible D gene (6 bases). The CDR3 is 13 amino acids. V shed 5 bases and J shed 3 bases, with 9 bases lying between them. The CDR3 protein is CASSTGQTDTQYF. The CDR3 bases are TGTGCCAGCAGTACAGGACAGACAGATACGCAGTATTTT.

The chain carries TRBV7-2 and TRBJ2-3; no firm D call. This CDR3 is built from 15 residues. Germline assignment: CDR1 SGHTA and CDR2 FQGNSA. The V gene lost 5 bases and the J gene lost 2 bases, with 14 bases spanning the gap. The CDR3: CASSPTGSFTDTQYF. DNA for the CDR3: TGTGCCAGCAGCCCGACCGGGTCCTTCACAGATACGCAGTATTTT.

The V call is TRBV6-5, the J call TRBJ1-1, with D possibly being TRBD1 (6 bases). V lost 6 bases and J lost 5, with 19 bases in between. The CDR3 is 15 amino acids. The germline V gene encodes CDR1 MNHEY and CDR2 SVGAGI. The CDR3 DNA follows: TGTGCCAGCAGCGGAGAACCGGGACACCGAACTGAAGCTTTCTTT. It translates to CASSGEPGHRTEAFF.

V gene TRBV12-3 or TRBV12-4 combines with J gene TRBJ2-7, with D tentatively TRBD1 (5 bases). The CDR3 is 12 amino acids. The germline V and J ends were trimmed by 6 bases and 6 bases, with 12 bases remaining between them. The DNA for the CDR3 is TGTGCCAGCAGCCGGCAGGGTCGCGAGCAGTACTTC. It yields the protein CASSRQGREQYF.

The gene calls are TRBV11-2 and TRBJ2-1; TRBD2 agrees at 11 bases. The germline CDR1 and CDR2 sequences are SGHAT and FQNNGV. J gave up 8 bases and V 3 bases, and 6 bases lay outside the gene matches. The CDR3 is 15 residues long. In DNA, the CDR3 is TGTGCCAGCAGCTTTAGTAGCGGGAGGGCCGATGAGCAGTTCTTC. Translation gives CASSFSSGRADEQFF.

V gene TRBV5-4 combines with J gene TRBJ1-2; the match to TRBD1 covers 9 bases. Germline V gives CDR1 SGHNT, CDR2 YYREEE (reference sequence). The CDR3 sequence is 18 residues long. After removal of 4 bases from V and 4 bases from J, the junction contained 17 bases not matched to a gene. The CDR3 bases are TGTGCCAGCAGCCTAGACCCGGGACAGGGAGGCGCTGCCTATGGCTACACCTTC. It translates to CASSLDPGQGGAAYGYTF.

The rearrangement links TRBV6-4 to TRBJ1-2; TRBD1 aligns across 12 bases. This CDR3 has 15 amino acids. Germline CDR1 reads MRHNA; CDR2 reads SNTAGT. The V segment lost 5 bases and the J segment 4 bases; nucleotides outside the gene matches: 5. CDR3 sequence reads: CASSPGTGGGYGYTF. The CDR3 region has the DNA TGTGCCAGCAGTCCCGGGACAGGGGGCGGCTATGGCTACACCTTC.

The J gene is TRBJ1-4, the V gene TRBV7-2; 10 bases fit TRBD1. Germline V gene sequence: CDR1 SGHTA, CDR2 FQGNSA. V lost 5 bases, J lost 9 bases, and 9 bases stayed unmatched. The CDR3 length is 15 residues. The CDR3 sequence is CASSLGTGEGKKLFF. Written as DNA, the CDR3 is TGTGCCAGCAGCCTAGGGACAGGGGAGGGGAAAAAACTGTTTTTT.

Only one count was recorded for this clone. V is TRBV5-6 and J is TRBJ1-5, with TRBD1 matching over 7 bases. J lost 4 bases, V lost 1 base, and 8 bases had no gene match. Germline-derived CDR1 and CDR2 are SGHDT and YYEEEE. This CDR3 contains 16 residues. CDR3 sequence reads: CASSLTGEVRNQPQHF. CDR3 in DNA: TGTGCCAGCAGCTTGACAGGGGAAGTAAGGAATCAGCCCCAGCATTTT.

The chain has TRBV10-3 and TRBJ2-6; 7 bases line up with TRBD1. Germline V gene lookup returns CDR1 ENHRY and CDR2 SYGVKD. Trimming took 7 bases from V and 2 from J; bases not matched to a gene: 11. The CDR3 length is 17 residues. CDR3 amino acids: CAINNRGDFAGANVLTF. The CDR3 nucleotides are TGTGCCATCAATAACAGGGGAGACTTTGCTGGGGCCAACGTCCTGACTTTC.

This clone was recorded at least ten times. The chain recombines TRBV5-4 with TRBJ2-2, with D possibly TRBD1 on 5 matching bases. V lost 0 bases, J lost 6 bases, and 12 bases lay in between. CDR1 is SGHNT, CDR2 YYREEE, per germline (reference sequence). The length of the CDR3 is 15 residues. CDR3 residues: CASSLGAGPSGELFF. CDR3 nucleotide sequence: TGTGCCAGCAGCTTGGGCGCAGGGCCTTCCGGGGAGCTGTTTTTT.

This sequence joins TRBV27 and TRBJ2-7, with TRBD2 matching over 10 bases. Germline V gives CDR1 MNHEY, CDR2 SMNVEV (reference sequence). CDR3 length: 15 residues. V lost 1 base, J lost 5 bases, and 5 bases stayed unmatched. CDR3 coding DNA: TGTGCCAGCAGTTTATTTGCTAGCGGGAGCCACGAGCAGTACTTC. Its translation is CASSLFASGSHEQYF.

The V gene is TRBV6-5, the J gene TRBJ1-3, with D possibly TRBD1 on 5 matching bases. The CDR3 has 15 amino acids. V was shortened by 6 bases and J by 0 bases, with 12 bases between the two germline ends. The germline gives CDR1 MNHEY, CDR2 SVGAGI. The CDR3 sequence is CASRPTGDSGNTIYF. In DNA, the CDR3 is TGTGCCAGCAGACCGACGGGGGACTCTGGAAACACCATATATTTT.

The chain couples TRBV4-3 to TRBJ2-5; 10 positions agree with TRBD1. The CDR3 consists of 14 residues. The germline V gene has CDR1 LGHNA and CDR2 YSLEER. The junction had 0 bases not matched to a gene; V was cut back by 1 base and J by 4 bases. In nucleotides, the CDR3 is TGCGCCAGCAGCCAAGGACAGGGGGCAGAGACCCAGTACTTC. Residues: CASSQGQGAETQYF.

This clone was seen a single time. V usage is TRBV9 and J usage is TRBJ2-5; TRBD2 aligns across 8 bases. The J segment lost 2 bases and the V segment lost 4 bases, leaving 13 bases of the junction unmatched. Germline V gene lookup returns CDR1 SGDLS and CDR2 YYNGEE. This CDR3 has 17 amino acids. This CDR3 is CASSSTVPGLVQETQYF. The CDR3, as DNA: TGTGCCAGCAGCTCAACGGTCCCGGGACTAGTTCAAGAGACCCAGTACTTC.

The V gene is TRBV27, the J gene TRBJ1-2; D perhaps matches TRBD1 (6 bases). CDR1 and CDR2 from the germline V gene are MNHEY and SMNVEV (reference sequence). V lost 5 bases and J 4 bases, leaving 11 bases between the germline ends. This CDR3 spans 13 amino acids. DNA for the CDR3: TGTGCCAGCAGTCCAACAGGGCTCTATGGCTACACCTTC. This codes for CASSPTGLYGYTF.

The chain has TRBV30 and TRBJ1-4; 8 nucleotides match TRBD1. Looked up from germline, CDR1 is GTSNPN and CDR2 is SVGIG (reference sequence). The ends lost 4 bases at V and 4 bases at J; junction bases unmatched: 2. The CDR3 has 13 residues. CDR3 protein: CAWTGGRNEKLFF. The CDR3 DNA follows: TGTGCCTGGACAGGGGGCCGTAATGAAAAACTGTTTTTT.

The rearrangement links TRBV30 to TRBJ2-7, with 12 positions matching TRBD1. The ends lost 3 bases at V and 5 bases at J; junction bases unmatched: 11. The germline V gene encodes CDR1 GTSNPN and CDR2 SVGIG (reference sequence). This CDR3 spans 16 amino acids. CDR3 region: CAWSIAGQGAPDEQYF. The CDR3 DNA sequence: TGTGCCTGGAGCATCGCGGGACAGGGGGCGCCAGACGAGCAGTACTTC.

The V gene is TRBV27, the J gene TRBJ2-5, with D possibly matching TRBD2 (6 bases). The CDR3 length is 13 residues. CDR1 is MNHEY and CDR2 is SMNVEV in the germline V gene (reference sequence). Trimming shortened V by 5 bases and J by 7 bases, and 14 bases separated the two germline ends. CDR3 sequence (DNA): TGTGCCAGCAGTGCAGTCGGGGGATCGACCCAGTACTTC. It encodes CASSAVGGSTQYF.